The clone carrying this TCR beta chain was recorded many times. These data come from a study of T-cell memory formation after mild COVID-19. TCRdb reprocessed the 5' RACE reads via MiXCR and lists one record per CDR3 protein. The sample lists just over 350,000 distinct CDR3 sequences; under 15% were seen once. Per the germline V gene, CDR1 is SSHAT and CDR2 is FNYEAQ (reference sequence). The CDR3 extends over 14 amino acids. Trimming pared 5 bases from V and 9 bases from J, leaving 17 bases between. The clonotype comes from a man between 18 and 29 years old who had mild COVID-19 (a few samples of this study predate the infection). Cell type and time point are not known. The chain employs TRBV7-7 and TRBJ2-1; no clear D gene. Sequencing was carried out using PBMCs or a T cell subset sorted from them (not recorded which). The CDR3 DNA is TGTGCCAGCAGCCCCCGGCCTAGGGCCTTTGAGCAGTTCTTC. Amino acids: CASSPRPRAFEQFF.